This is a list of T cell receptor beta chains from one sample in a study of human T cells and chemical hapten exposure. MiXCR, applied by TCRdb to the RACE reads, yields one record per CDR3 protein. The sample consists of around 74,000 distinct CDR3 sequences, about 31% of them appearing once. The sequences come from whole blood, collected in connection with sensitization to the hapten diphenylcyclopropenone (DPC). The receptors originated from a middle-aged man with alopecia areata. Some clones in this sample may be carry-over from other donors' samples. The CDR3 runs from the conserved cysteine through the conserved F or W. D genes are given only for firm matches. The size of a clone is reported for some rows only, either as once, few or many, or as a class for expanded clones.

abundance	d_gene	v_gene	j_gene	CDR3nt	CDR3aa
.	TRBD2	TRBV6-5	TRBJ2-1	TGTGCCAGCAGTCAACCACTAGCGGGAGATACCTACAATGAGCAGTTCTTC	CASSQPLAGDTYNEQFF
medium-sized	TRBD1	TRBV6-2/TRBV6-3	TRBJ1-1	TGTGCCAGCAGTTCTTTCCCTCCGGGACAGGGATCTGAAGCTTTCTTT	CASSSFPPGQGSEAFF
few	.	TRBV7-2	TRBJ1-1	TGTGCCAGCAGCTTAACGTCCAGGGCCACTGAAGCTTTCTTT	CASSLTSRATEAFF
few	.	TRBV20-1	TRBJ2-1	TGCAGTGTCAGAGGAGGGTGGGGGAGCTCCTACAATGAGCAGTTCTTC	CSVRGGWGSSYNEQFF
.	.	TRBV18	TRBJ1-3	TGTGCCAGCTCACCACCGGACAAGGGAGTCTCTGGAAACACCATATATTTT	CASSPPDKGVSGNTIYF
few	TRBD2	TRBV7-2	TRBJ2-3	TGTGCCAGCAGCTTAGTAGGGACTAGCGGAACAGATACGCAGTATTTT	CASSLVGTSGTDTQYF
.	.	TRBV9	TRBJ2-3	TGTGCCAGCAGCGGCCGGAGGGTCGATACGCAGTATTTT	CASSGRRVDTQYF
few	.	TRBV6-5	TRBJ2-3	TGTGCCAGCAGTTACCGGCGGAATAATTGGGGCACAGATACGCAGTATTTT	CASSYRRNNWGTDTQYF
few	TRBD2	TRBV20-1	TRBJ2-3	TGCAGTGCTGGTCCCACTAGCGGGAGGAATTCAGATACGCAGTATTTT	CSAGPTSGRNSDTQYF
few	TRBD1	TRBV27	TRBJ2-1	TGTGCCAGCAGTCGAACAGGGGGCGCGTATAATGAGCAGTTCTTC	CASSRTGGAYNEQFF
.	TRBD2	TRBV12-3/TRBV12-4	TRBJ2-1	TGTGCCAGCAGGCCGGGACTAGCGGACGAGCAGTTCTTC	CASRPGLADEQFF
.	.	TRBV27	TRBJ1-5	TGTGCCAGCAGTTTATTTGAAAGGGAGCCCCAGCATTTT	CASSLFEREPQHF
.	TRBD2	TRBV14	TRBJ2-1	TGTGCCAGCAGCCAAGGACTAGCGGGAGGCCTCATATACAATGAGCAGTTCTTC	CASSQGLAGGLIYNEQFF
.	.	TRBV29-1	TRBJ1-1	TGCAGCGTTGAAGATCTGCGGGAGAACACTGAAGCTTTCTTT	CSVEDLRENTEAFF
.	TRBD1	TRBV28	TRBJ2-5	TGTGCCAGCAGTTTACAGGACAGGGGGCAAGAGACCCAGTACTTC	CASSLQDRGQETQYF
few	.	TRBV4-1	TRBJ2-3	TGCGCCAGCAGCCAAGAGGTGCAGGCCGCTAACACAGATACGCAGTATTTT	CASSQEVQAANTDTQYF
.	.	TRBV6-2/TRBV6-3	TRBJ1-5	TGTGCCAGCAGTCAGAGTAATCAGCCCCAGCATTTT	CASSQSNQPQHF
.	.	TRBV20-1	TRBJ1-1	TGCAGTGCTATTCAGGGCAGGTGGTTGAACACTGAAACTTTCTTT	CSAIQGRWLNTETFF
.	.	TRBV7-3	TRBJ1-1	TGTGCCAGCAGCTTAGTGGCCGGGAACACTGAAGCTTTCTTT	CASSLVAGNTEAFF
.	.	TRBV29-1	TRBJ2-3	TGCAGCGTTGAAGGGGGAGGGACAGGTGGTTTT	CSVEGGGTGGF
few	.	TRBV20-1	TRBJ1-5	TGCAGTGCTCAGCTGGTCCCCCCGGGCCTCAATCAGCCCCAGCATTTT	CSAQLVPPGLNQPQHF
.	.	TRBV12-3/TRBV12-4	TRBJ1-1	TGTGCCAGCAGTCCAGACACCTCTGAAGCTTTCTTT	CASSPDTSEAFF
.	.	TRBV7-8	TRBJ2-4	TGTGCCAGCAGCCAGGCCCTGTCATCCAAAAACATTCAGTACTTC	CASSQALSSKNIQYF
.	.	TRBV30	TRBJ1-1	TGTGCCTGGAGTCCCCTGGGGGACACTGAAGCTTTCTTT	CAWSPLGDTEAFF
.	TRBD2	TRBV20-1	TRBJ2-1	TGCAGTGCTAGGATAGCGGGAGATGAGCAGTTCTTC	CSARIAGDEQFF
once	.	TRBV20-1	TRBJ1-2	TGCAGTGCTAGAGATCTTATCGGTCTGGACGGCTACACCTTC	CSARDLIGLDGYTF